Following are 21 T cell receptor beta chains from one sample sequenced in a study of identical twins. One entry per CDR3 protein results from TCRdb running MiXCR on the 5' RACE reads. The sample shows some 600,000 distinct CDR3 sequences, roughly 6.6% of them seen only once. This sample also appeared in a second study, on yellow fever vaccine responses in identical twins.

Sequencing was done on a sample of PBMCs. The receptor set was obtained from a woman younger than 30 in good health.

There are many counts of this clonotype. The rearrangement uses TRBV6-5 and TRBJ2-3; 7 positions match TRBD1. The CDR3 has 14 residues. The junction had 4 bases not matched to a gene; V was cut back by 4 bases and J by 3 bases. The germline V gene has CDR1 MNHEY and CDR2 SVGAGI. The CDR3 loop is CASSWDRSTDTQYF. CDR3 nucleotides: TGTGCCAGCAGTTGGGACAGAAGTACAGATACGCAGTATTTT.

In this sample, this clonotype turned up once. This chain connects TRBV7-9 to TRBJ2-7, with 8 nucleotides matching TRBD2. The germline CDR1 and CDR2 sequences are SEHNR and FQNEAQ (reference sequence). V was pared by 5 bases and J by 5 bases, with 8 bases of the junction left unmatched. This CDR3 is 14 amino acids long. The CDR3 reads CASSAAGEGDEQYF. DNA of the CDR3: TGTGCCAGCAGCGCAGCGGGAGAAGGGGACGAGCAGTACTTC. Drawing the rest from reference TRBV7-9 and TRBJ2-7, the complete variable domain is DTGVSQNPRHKITKRGQNVTFRCDPISEHNRLYWYRQTLGQGPEFLTYFQNEAQLEKSRLLSDRFSAERPKGSFSTLEIQRTEQGDSAMYLCASSAAGEGDEQYFGPGTRLTVT.

This clonotype was observed a handful of times. This chain connects TRBV29-1 to TRBJ2-3, with D unresolved. Trimming removed 3 bases at V and 4 bases at J, with 11 bases between. The CDR3 contains 13 residues. Germline lookup yields CDR1 SQVTM and CDR2 ANQGSEA. CDR3 DNA: TGCAGCGTTGATGTTGATTCCCCAGATACGCAGTATTTT. Protein product: CSVDVDSPDTQYF.

This clonotype turned up a few times. The J gene is TRBJ2-6, the V gene TRBV5-5; no reliable D call. The CDR3 extends over 16 amino acids. Trimming took 2 bases from V and 0 from J, leaving 9 bases between them. Germline V CDR1 and CDR2: SGHKS, YYEKEE (reference sequence). The CDR3: CASSFPLSSGANVLTF. CDR3 nucleotide sequence: TGTGCCAGCAGCTTTCCACTGAGCTCTGGGGCCAACGTCCTGACTTTC.

This clonotype was seen many times. The chain recombines TRBV24-1 with TRBJ2-1, with D possibly being TRBD1 (6 bases). V was clipped by 5 bases and J by 3 bases, with 13 bases between them. CDR3 length equals 15 residues. CDR1 and CDR2 (germline): KGHDR, SFDVKD. The CDR3 bases are TGTGCCACCAGTGGACCAGGACAGAACTACAATGAGCAGTTCTTC. This translates into CATSGPGQNYNEQFF.

The chain uses TRBV29-1 and TRBJ2-1, with 10 positions matching TRBD2. V was clipped by 6 bases and J by 6 bases; unmatched bases: 11. Germline CDR1 SQVTM, CDR2 ANQGSEA. The CDR3 covers 15 residues. CDR3 amino acids: CSVHLASGRANEQFF. The CDR3 DNA is TGCAGCGTACACTTAGCTAGCGGGAGAGCCAATGAGCAGTTCTTC.

The chain couples TRBV12-3 or TRBV12-4 to TRBJ1-1; weak D call: TRBD1 (6 bases). Deletions cut 6 bases from V and 4 bases from J, with 15 bases between. The CDR3 has 14 residues. CDR3 DNA sequence: TGTGCCAGCAGATCGGACAGTGGGAGCACTGAAGCTTTCTTT. Translation gives CASRSDSGSTEAFF.

This clonotype was seen many times. The V gene is TRBV27, the J gene TRBJ2-1, with TRBD2 as a possible D gene (7 bases). CDR3 size: 15 residues. Trimming pared 5 bases from V and 4 bases from J, leaving 15 bases between. Germline V gene lookup returns CDR1 MNHEY and CDR2 SMNVEV (reference sequence). CDR3 in DNA: TGTGCCAGCAGTATTCGAGGGGGGGGATACAATGAGCAGTTCTTC. It codes for CASSIRGGGYNEQFF.

This clonotype was observed a few times. This chain connects TRBV19 to TRBJ2-2; 7 positions match TRBD1. The CDR3 is 15 amino acids. J gave up 3 bases and V 10 bases, and 11 bases lay outside the gene matches. CDR1 LNHDA and CDR2 SQIVND come from the germline V gene (reference sequence). The CDR3 here is CATSLLDRDTGELFF. Written as DNA, the CDR3 is TGTGCCACCTCCCTCCTAGACAGGGACACCGGGGAGCTGTTTTTT.

This clonotype was seen many times. V is TRBV20-1 and J is TRBJ2-2; 7 bases align to TRBD2. The trim removed 6 bases at V and 4 bases at J, leaving 8 bases unmatched. The germline gives CDR1 DFQATT, CDR2 SNEGSKA (reference sequence). CDR3 size: 14 residues. In DNA form, the CDR3 reads TGCAGTGCCCGAACGGGGGAGGGCACCGGGGAGCTGTTTTTT. Protein: CSARTGEGTGELFF.

The table lists this clonotype with a few counts. This sequence joins TRBV18 and TRBJ1-2; D is ambiguous. The germline V gene has CDR1 KGHSH and CDR2 LQKENI. This CDR3 is 13 amino acids long. V was pared by 5 bases and J by 4 bases, with 11 bases between. The chain's CDR3 is CASSEEDLYGYTF. In DNA, the CDR3 is TGTGCCAGCTCAGAGGAGGACCTCTATGGCTACACCTTC.

This clonotype turned up a few times. The V gene is TRBV20-1, the J gene TRBJ1-3; D is unclear. The germline V and J ends were trimmed by 2 bases and 3 bases, with 11 bases remaining between them. Germline lookup yields CDR1 DFQATT and CDR2 SNEGSKA (reference sequence). CDR3 length equals 14 residues. CDR3 loop: CSARTGEGGNTIYF. The CDR3 nucleotides read TGCAGTGCTAGAACGGGAGAAGGTGGAAACACCATATATTTT.

Many counts were recorded for this clonotype. The chain recombines TRBV29-1 with TRBJ1-4; 7 nucleotides line up with TRBD1. CDR1 and CDR2 (germline): SQVTM, ANQGSEA. With 2 bases clipped from V and 5 bases from J, the junction kept 5 bases outside the gene matches. The CDR3 totals 14 residues. The CDR3 loop reads CSVESPGGNEKLFF. CDR3 DNA sequence: TGCAGCGTTGAATCGCCAGGGGGGAATGAAAAACTGTTTTTT.

This clonotype has only a few counts. The rearrangement links TRBV12-3 or TRBV12-4 to TRBJ1-5, with TRBD1 as a possible D gene (5 bases). The CDR3 runs 14 residues. Trimming shortened V by 3 bases and J by 3 bases, and 9 bases separated the two germline ends. This CDR3 is CASSFQDNNQPQHF. The CDR3 bases are TGTGCCAGCAGTTTTCAGGACAACAATCAGCCCCAGCATTTT.

The chain carries TRBV29-1 and TRBJ2-3; TRBD1 aligns across 9 bases. The J call may be wrong; the DNA end is better matched by TRBJ1-5. This CDR3 region has 15 residues. CDR1 SQVTM and CDR2 ANQGSEA come from the germline V gene. For the CDR3, the DNA is TGCAGCGTTTCACAGGGGGCCTTTAGTACAGATACGCAGCATTTT. Residues: CSVSQGAFSTDTQHF.

The chain uses TRBV20-1 and TRBJ2-1, with 8 bases lining up with TRBD2. V lost 3 bases and J lost 3; bases outside the gene matches: 7. Germline V CDR1 and CDR2: DFQATT, SNEGSKA (reference sequence). The CDR3 covers 15 residues. CDR3 region: CSAREAGRGYNEQFF. The DNA for the CDR3 is TGCAGTGCTAGGGAGGCCGGGAGGGGCTACAATGAGCAGTTCTTC.

For this clonotype: Being one base from a much bigger clone, this may be a read error. V and J are TRBV10-3 and TRBJ2-3; unclear D gene. The CDR3 has 12 amino acids. Germline values: CDR1 ENHRY, CDR2 SYGVKD. The V and J ends lost 11 bases and 2 bases respectively, with 11 bases between them. DNA for the CDR3: TGTGCCGTGCCCTCCACCACAGATACGCAGTATTTT. This codes for CAVPSTTDTQYF.

This clonotype was picked up many times. The gene calls are TRBV6-1 and TRBJ2-7; 13 bases are shared with TRBD2. V gave up 6 bases and J gave up 2 bases; unmatched junction bases: 7. CDR1 is MNHNS and CDR2 is SASEGT in the germline V gene. This CDR3 contains 16 residues. The CDR3 sequence is CASSPTGTSGTYEQYF. In DNA form, the CDR3 reads TGTGCCAGCAGCCCGACCGGGACTAGCGGGACCTACGAGCAGTACTTC.

At least ten counts were recorded for this clonotype. CDR3 coding DNA: TGTGCCAGCGAGGGACAGGGGGTCACAGATACGCAGTATTTT. It translates to CASEGQGVTDTQYF. This rearrangement joins TRBV12-3 or TRBV12-4 to TRBJ2-3; TRBD1 aligns across 11 bases. J was trimmed by 2 bases and V by 8 bases; bases with no gene match: 3. The length of the CDR3 is 14 residues.

This clonotype was detected many times. This rearrangement joins TRBV12-3 or TRBV12-4 to TRBJ1-5, with D uncertain. The CDR3 extends over 14 amino acids. The V gene lost 2 bases and the J gene lost 3 bases, with 8 bases spanning the gap. CDR3 residues: CASSLFRNNQPQHF. CDR3 nucleotides: TGTGCCAGCAGTTTATTCAGGAACAATCAGCCCCAGCATTTT.

This clonotype has a count of ten or more. This chain uses TRBV12-3 or TRBV12-4 with TRBJ1-2; D not certain. This CDR3 comprises 14 residues. Trimming took 5 bases from V and 6 from J, leaving 16 bases between them. The CDR3 nucleotides are TGTGCCAGCAGTCCGCGGAAGGTATTCCATGGCTACACCTTC. Its translation is CASSPRKVFHGYTF.